This TCR beta chain emerged from a study of cytomegalovirus exposure and HLA in healthy donors. Findings and limits, study-wide: In vitro experiments confirmed that three CMV-associated chains were specific for CMV antigens. Association with HLA alleles at 0.05 false discovery rate was found for roughly 17,000 TCR beta sequences in a later analysis.

As regards this clone: Its antigen remains unidentified.

Regarding donors, all were healthy bone marrow donors. PCR amplification relied on 60 Vbeta primers (plus 13 Jbeta primers). Sequencing used immunoSEQ multiplex PCR; TCRdb keeps in-frame clones, though not all of them. The table records some 140,000 clones, about four fifths of them present only once. The CDR3 is 17 residues long. Germline CDR1 is SGHNT and CDR2 is YENEEA. The V segment lost 1 base and the J segment 3 bases; nucleotides outside the gene matches: 10. The rearrangement links TRBV11-3 to TRBJ1-1, with 8 bases fitting TRBD1. This sequence was found in a man younger than 35 in good health and CMV-seronegative. Sequenced input: PBMCs. Here the CDR3 reads CASSLVEQGARDTEAFF. The CDR3 DNA follows: TGTGCCAGCAGCTTAGTTGAGCAGGGGGCAAGAGACACTGAAGCTTTCTTT.